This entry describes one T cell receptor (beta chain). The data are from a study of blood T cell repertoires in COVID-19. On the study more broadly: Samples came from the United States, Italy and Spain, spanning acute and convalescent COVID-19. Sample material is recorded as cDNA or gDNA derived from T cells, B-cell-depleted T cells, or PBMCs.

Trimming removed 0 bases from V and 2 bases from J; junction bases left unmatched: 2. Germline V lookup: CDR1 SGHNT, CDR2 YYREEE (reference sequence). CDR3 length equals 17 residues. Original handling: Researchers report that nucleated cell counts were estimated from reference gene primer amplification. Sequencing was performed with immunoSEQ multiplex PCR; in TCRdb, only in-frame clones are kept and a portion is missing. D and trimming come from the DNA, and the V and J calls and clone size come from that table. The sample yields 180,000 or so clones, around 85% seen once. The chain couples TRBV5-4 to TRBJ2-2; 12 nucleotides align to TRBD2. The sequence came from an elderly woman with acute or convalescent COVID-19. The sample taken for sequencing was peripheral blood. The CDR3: CASSLVTSGGNTGELFF. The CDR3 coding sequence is TGTGCCAGCAGCTTGGTGACTAGCGGGGGCAACACCGGGGAGCTGTTTTTT.